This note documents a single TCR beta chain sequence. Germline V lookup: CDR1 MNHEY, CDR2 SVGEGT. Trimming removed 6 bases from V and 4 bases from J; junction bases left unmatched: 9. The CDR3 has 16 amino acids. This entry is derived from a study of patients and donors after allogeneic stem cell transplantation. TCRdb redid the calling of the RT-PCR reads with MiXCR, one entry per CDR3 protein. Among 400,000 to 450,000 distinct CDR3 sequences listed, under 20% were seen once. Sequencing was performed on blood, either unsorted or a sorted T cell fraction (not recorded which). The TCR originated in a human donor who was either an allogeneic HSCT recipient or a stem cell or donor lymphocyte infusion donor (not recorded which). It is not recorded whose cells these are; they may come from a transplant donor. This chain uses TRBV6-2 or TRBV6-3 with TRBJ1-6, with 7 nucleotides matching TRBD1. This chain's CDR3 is CASSTGTAPYNSPLHF. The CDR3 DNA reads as TGTGCCAGCAGCACCGGGACAGCTCCTTATAATTCACCCCTCCACTTT.